This T cell receptor (beta chain) was sequenced in a study of patients and donors after allogeneic stem cell transplantation. TCRdb called the RT-PCR reads again in MiXCR, with one record for every CDR3 protein. The data contain about a million distinct CDR3 sequences, roughly 18% of them singletons. This clonotype was observed a handful of times. CDR3 length equals 14 residues. V was shortened by 4 bases and J by 3 bases, with 13 bases between the two germline ends. Germline assignment: CDR1 SGHRS and CDR2 YFSETQ. The receptor was derived from a human donor who was either an allogeneic HSCT recipient or a stem cell or donor lymphocyte infusion donor (not recorded which). It is not recorded whose cells these are; they may come from a transplant donor. The chain has TRBV5-1 and TRBJ1-2; weak D call: TRBD1 (5 bases). The sample consisted of blood, either unsorted or a sorted T cell fraction (not recorded which). CDR3 loop: CASSPRRGYYGYTF. Here the CDR3 DNA reads TGCGCCAGCAGCCCGCGGAGGGGTTACTATGGCTACACCTTC.